The clone carrying this T cell receptor beta chain was found many times. No antigen is known for it. New diagnoses, under 2 months' duration, and ages 18 to 65 characterized the hyperthyroidism patients. Physicians reached a diagnosis by relying on clinical symptoms, serum thyroxine, TRAb, thyroid ultrasound and orbital computed tomography. The sample belongs to a study of Graves' ophthalmopathy and Graves' hyperthyroidism. The authors amplified TCR beta CDR3 regions, and they did so from RNA transcripts for repertoire sequencing. HTBI primers primed a first-round RT-PCR, and a second-round multiplex PCR followed. TCRdb re-called the multiplex PCR reads with MiXCR, one entry per CDR3 protein. The sample records about 1.1 million distinct CDR3 sequences, about two fifths being singletons. Study-wide results and caveats: Also, most clonotypes expanded in the thyroid above 0.001 frequency appeared in blood.

The germline V gene has CDR1 MGHDK and CDR2 SYGVNS. The CDR3 has 13 residues. The V gene lost 9 bases and the J gene lost 6 bases, with 16 bases spanning the gap. The material sequenced was peripheral blood or thyroid tissue (not recorded which). This clonotype was sampled from an adult man with Graves' hyperthyroidism. The gene calls are TRBV25-1 and TRBJ2-3, with D perhaps TRBD1 (5 bases). CDR3 sequence reads: CASGPVQGDTQYF. CDR3 DNA sequence: TGTGCCAGTGGTCCTGTCCAGGGCGATACGCAGTATTTT.